This TCR beta chain was found in a study of blood T cell repertoires in COVID-19 (dated by TCRdb to the early 2020s). Some background on the complete study: Samples covering the acute and convalescent phases of COVID-19 were provided by collaborators in the United States, Italy and Spain. The prospective study material was composed of cDNA or gDNA derived from T cells, B-cell-depleted T cells, or PBMCs. Deeply sampled blood TCRbeta repertoires from subjects exposed to, actively infected with, or recovered from COVID-19 were included in the dataset. The repertoires were released in a freely available public database meant as a resource for research on the immune response to SARS-CoV-2. Samples came from the ongoing ImmuneRACE study (first 160 participants) plus 1,254 subjects from 6 global collaborators. Nearly every sample came with metadata listing a de-identified subject ID, COVID-19 status, age in years and sex. Where available, HLA class I and class II types were obtained from metadata supplied by the sample provider rather than from assay-based typing. The paper's findings and limits, for the study overall: The amount of clinical and demographic metadata varied by source and participant and was provided uncurated.

Each collaborating institution followed its own protocols to collect whole blood in K2EDTA tubes. For TCRbeta analysis, collaborator samples were shipped as frozen whole blood, as isolated PBMCs, or as DNA extracted from either sample type. The CDR3 runs 14 amino acids, cysteine and phenylalanine included. Only CDR3 DNA is held: 42 bases, read in frame from base 1. Compared with germline, V lacks 4 bases and J lacks 0 bases; bases without a gene match: 2. The germline V gene sets CDR1 to SNHLY and CDR2 to FYNNEI. TCRbeta CDR3 regions were amplified from genomic DNA using the immunoSEQ Assay, a bias-controlled multiplex PCR. On the authors' methods: The number of nucleated cells in each sample was estimated by amplification of reference gene primers within the assay. To quantify the absolute abundance of each unique TCRbeta CDR3 rearrangement, sequence reads were collapsed and filtered. For each sample, productive Simpson clonality was calculated as the square root of Simpson's diversity index over productive rearrangements. The table was pulled from immuneACCESS by TCRdb, which kept in-frame rearrangements only. Such tables lose some clones; where checked, under half of the loss comes from unresolved V genes, and the rest has no known cause. V, J and clone size were drawn from that table, and D and trimming were deduced from the DNA. The sample data list approximately 300,000 clones, and around 83% of these were observed just once. Clones ranked in the top ten supply approximately 1.2% of the sample.

On this clone itself: Its antigen has not been determined. Base qualities were left out, and no much larger clone turns up one base away.

This clonotype was sampled from a woman aged 50 to 65 with acute or convalescent COVID-19. The sequenced sample was peripheral blood. The chain is assembled from TRBV2 and TRBJ2-5; 7 bases in the junction line up with TRBD1. The DNA sequence is as follows: TGTGCCAGCAGTGTGGGACAGAACCAAGAGACCCAGTACTTC. It translates as CASSVGQNQETQYF.